The source of this T cell receptor beta chain is a study of T-cell reconstitution after alpha-beta-depleted transplantation in children. Overall study results and limits: After one year, T-cell counts and TCRbeta diversity mostly came from new T cells.

Molecular barcoding with unique molecular identifiers was used for the TCRbeta library. TCRdb re-called the PCR reads through MiXCR, storing one row per CDR3 protein. The profile shows 800,000 to 1,000,000 distinct CDR3 sequences, roughly 29% of them singletons. Comment on this clonotype: No antigen is known for it.

The V end lost 5 bases, the J end lost 6 bases, and 11 bases lay between the germline ends. The CDR3 has 12 residues. Per the germline V gene, CDR1 is SGHVS and CDR2 is FQNEAQ. The gene calls are TRBV7-8 and TRBJ2-7; D unresolved. The receptor was derived from a boy younger than two who had a stem cell transplant for SCID, so the T cells may come from the graft donor. Sequencing used PBMCs, mostly from graft donor cells, obtained 360 days after TCRalphabeta/CD19-depleted stem cell transplant. This CDR3 is CASSPTQSEQYF. In DNA, the CDR3 is TGTGCCAGCAGCCCCACACAGAGCGAGCAGTACTTC.